These T cell receptor beta chains were read from a single sample in a study of CD8+CD57+ T cells in acquired aplastic anemia. TCRdb passed the reads through MiXCR, listing each CDR3 protein once. The sample lists 150,000 to 200,000 distinct CDR3 sequences, about 60% occurring once. What was sequenced was sorted CD4+, CD8+, or CD8+CD57+ T cells (not recorded which) from PBMCs. The receptors originated from a human donor in good health. CDR3s include the opening cysteine and the closing phenylalanine or tryptophan. A D gene is named only where the DNA matches it firmly. Clone size is shown for a subset of rows, as once, few, many or a class of expanded clone.

>TRBV7-3|TRBD2|NA|15|TRBJ2-7
CASSVGLAGFYEQYF
TGTGCCAGCAGCGTCGGACTAGCGGGATTCTACGAGCAGTACTTC
>TRBV24-1|TRBD1|many|13|TRBJ2-7
CATSVGTGYEQYF
TGTGCCACCAGTGTAGGGACAGGGTACGAGCAGTACTTC
>TRBV5-1|TRBD1|NA|14|TRBJ1-1
CASSGQGEDTEAFF
TGCGCCAGCAGCGGACAGGGAGAGGATACTGAAGCTTTCTTT
>TRBV2|NA|NA|12|TRBJ2-3
CASGPDEGTQYF
TGTGCCAGCGGACCGGACGAGGGTACGCAGTATTTT
>TRBV9|NA|once|16|TRBJ2-2
CASSVRVGLNTGELFF
TGTGCCAGCAGCGTTCGGGTGGGACTTAACACCGGGGAGCTGTTTTTT
>TRBV20-1|NA|NA|11|TRBJ1-6
CSASDRRPLHF
TGCAGTGCCTCCGACCGGAGACCCCTCCACTTT
>TRBV7-2|NA|once|12|TRBJ1-2
CASSEERRGYTF
TGCGCCAGCAGCGAGGAACGTCGTGGCTACACCTTC
>TRBV5-5|NA|NA|13|TRBJ2-7
CASSSETTGEQYF
TGTGCCAGCAGCTCGGAAACTACAGGCGAGCAGTACTTC
>TRBV7-8|NA|once|13|TRBJ1-4
CASSVAEGEKLFF
TGTGCCAGCAGCGTAGCGGAGGGGGAAAAACTGTTTTTT
>TRBV9|NA|NA|9|TRBJ1-1
CASSVSGAW
TGTGCCAGCAGCGTAAGTGGGGCATGG
>TRBV3-1|TRBD1|many|15|TRBJ2-7
CASSRPGQGFYEQYF
TGTGCCAGCAGCCGACCGGGACAGGGGTTTTACGAGCAGTACTTC
>TRBV20-1|NA|NA|15|TRBJ2-1
CSPSGGGSSYNEQFF
TGCAGTCCCTCTGGGGGAGGAAGCTCCTACAATGAGCAGTTCTTC
>TRBV14|NA|NA|15|TRBJ2-2
CASSQLGESTGELLF
TGTGCCAGCAGCCAACTTGGCGAATCAACCGGGGAGCTGCTTTTT
>TRBV20-1|TRBD1|NA|13|TRBJ2-7
CSANPGQGFEQYF
TGCAGTGCTAATCCGGGACAGGGGTTTGAGCAGTACTTC
>TRBV15|NA|NA|12|TRBJ1-2
CATSSERWGYTF
TGTGCCACCAGCAGTGAAAGGTGGGGCTACACCTTC
>TRBV15|NA|many|17|TRBJ1-6
CATSLDYTGTQNSPLHF
TGTGCCACCAGCCTTGACTATACCGGGACCCAAAATTCACCCCTCCACTTT
>TRBV6-5|TRBD2|many|19|TRBJ2-7
CASSYAGQELAGVPYEQYF
TGTGCCAGCAGTTACGCGGGACAGGAACTAGCGGGAGTACCCTACGAGCAGTACTTC
>TRBV5-1|NA|NA|15|TRBJ1-1
CASSLDGHSNTEAFF
TGCGCCAGCAGCTTGGATGGACATTCGAACACTGAAGCTTTCTTT
>TRBV2|NA|many|12|TRBJ2-1
CASSEADNEQFF
TGTGCCAGCAGTGAAGCGGACAATGAGCAGTTCTTC
>TRBV12-3/TRBV12-4|NA|NA|16|TRBJ2-5
CASSYVSGAFQEAQYF
TGTGCCAGCAGTTATGTATCGGGGGCCTTCCAAGAGGCCCAGTACTTC
>TRBV2|TRBD1|many|12|TRBJ1-1
CASSVAGGFAFF
TGTGCCAGCAGTGTCGCAGGGGGCTTCGCTTTCTTT
>TRBV29-1|NA|NA|16|TRBJ2-1
CSVGSRLVGDYNEQFF
TGCAGCGTTGGAAGCCGACTAGTTGGGGACTACAATGAGCAGTTCTTC
>TRBV20-1|NA|few|11|TRBJ2-3
CSARRGDTQYF
TGCAGTGCTAGACGGGGGGATACGCAGTATTTT
>TRBV15|NA|NA|16|TRBJ2-6
CATSRDISSGANVLTF
TGTGCCACCAGCAGAGATATAAGCTCTGGGGCCAACGTCCTGACTTTC
>TRBV2|NA|NA|14|TRBJ1-5
CASREQGGNQPQHF
TGTGCCAGCAGGGAACAGGGAGGCAATCAGCCCCAGCATTTT
>TRBV15|TRBD1|large|17|TRBJ2-1
CATSSSRSGQGLNEQFF
TGTGCCACCAGCAGCTCCAGGTCGGGACAGGGGTTGAATGAGCAGTTCTTC
>TRBV20-1|NA|NA|11|TRBJ1-2
CSAWSSQGYTF
TGCAGTGCATGGTCCAGCCAGGGCTACACCTTC
>TRBV9|NA|many|15|TRBJ2-6
CASSVGERGANVLTF
TGTGCCAGCAGCGTAGGGGAGAGAGGGGCCAACGTCCTGACTTTC
>TRBV7-8|TRBD1|many|16|TRBJ2-5
CASSLKTGGVEETQYF
TGTGCCAGCAGCCTCAAGACAGGGGGCGTCGAGGAGACCCAGTACTTC
>TRBV6-2/TRBV6-3|NA|NA|13|TRBJ1-5
CASSYGSNQPQHF
TGTGCCAGCAGCTACGGCAGCAATCAGCCCCAGCATTTT
>TRBV15|TRBD1|NA|14|TRBJ2-7
CATTGTGGFNEQYF
TGTGCCACGACAGGGACAGGGGGATTCAACGAGCAGTACTTC
>TRBV24-1|NA|NA|16|TRBJ2-2
CATSDLGGGEDGELFF
TGTGCCACCAGTGATTTGGGCGGGGGCGAGGACGGGGAGCTGTTTTTT
>TRBV11-2|NA|NA|13|TRBJ1-2
CASSLKENYGYTF
TGTGCCAGCAGCTTAAAGGAGAACTATGGCTACACCTTC
>TRBV29-1|TRBD2|NA|16|TRBJ2-5
CSVEEGTSGGGETQYF
TGCAGCGTTGAAGAGGGGACTAGCGGGGGTGGAGAGACCCAGTACTTC
>TRBV20-1|NA|NA|13|TRBJ2-7
CSADYGEEGEQYF
TGCAGTGCGGACTACGGGGAGGAGGGCGAGCAGTACTTC
>TRBV5-6|TRBD2|NA|12|TRBJ2-7
CASSSRGGLAGF
TGTGCCAGCAGCTCGCGGGGGGGACTAGCGGGATTC
>TRBV9|NA|NA|14|TRBJ1-4
CASSPDSEREKLFF
TGTGCCAGCAGCCCCGACAGTGAGAGGGAAAAACTGTTTTTT
>TRBV20-1|TRBD2|NA|16|TRBJ2-1
CSARDLASGTYNEQFF
TGCAGTGCTAGAGATCTCGCTAGCGGCACTTACAATGAGCAGTTCTTC
>TRBV5-1|NA|NA|15|TRBJ2-7
CASSTPGRSDPEQYF
TGCGCCAGCAGCACCCCGGGTAGGAGCGATCCCGAGCAGTACTTC
>TRBV10-3|NA|NA|12|TRBJ1-1
CAIRGALPEAFF
TGTGCCATCCGCGGGGCACTGCCTGAAGCTTTCTTT
>TRBV2|NA|once|12|TRBJ1-4
CAGGDTWEKLFF
TGTGCCGGGGGGGACACGTGGGAAAAACTGTTTTTT